Shown below are 27 T cell receptor beta chains from a single sample sequenced in a study of human T cells and chemical hapten exposure. Documented time point: healthy volunteer bleed at 6 weeks. Total RNA extraction was carried out from unfractionated whole blood. TCRdb re-called the RACE reads with MiXCR, one entry per CDR3 protein. Of more than 35,000 distinct CDR3 sequences listed, around 4% are singletons. The sequenced material came from whole blood. The receptors stem from a human donor in good health. Some clones in this sample may be carry-over from other donors' samples.

This clonotype came up a few times. The chain uses TRBV18 and TRBJ2-7; TRBD2 matches 7 bases. Germline-derived CDR1 and CDR2 are KGHSH and LQKENI. This CDR3 comprises 16 residues. The V gene end was trimmed by 3 bases and the J gene end by 6 bases; junction bases not matched to a gene: 14. The chain's CDR3 is CASSPKQGAGVFEQYF. Here the CDR3 DNA reads TGTGCCAGCTCACCTAAGCAAGGGGCGGGAGTCTTCGAGCAGTACTTC.

The chain joins TRBV5-6 to TRBJ1-2, with D possibly TRBD1 on 5 matching bases. In germline, CDR1 is SGHDT, CDR2 YYEEEE. Trimming took 0 bases from V and 3 from J, leaving 6 bases between them. This CDR3 region has 13 residues. The CDR3 spells CASSLEQDYGYTF. DNA of the CDR3: TGTGCCAGCAGCTTGGAACAGGACTATGGCTACACCTTC.

This clonotype was found many times. The gene calls are TRBV9 and TRBJ1-1; D gene ambiguous. Germline CDR1 and CDR2: SGDLS and YYNGEE. Trimming removed 0 bases at V and 3 bases at J, with 12 bases between. This CDR3 comprises 15 residues. The CDR3 loop reads CASSVGSGFYTEAFF. The CDR3 bases are TGTGCCAGCAGCGTAGGATCAGGCTTCTACACTGAAGCTTTCTTT.

This clonotype was observed at least ten times. This sequence joins TRBV7-3 and TRBJ2-5, with D possibly being TRBD1 (6 bases). The germline gives CDR1 SGHTA, CDR2 FQGTGA. Trimming pared 6 bases from V and 2 bases from J, leaving 13 bases between. The CDR3 runs 14 residues. CDR3 sequence: CASSKTGNQETQYF. For the CDR3, the DNA is TGTGCCAGCAGTAAGACAGGAAATCAAGAGACCCAGTACTTC.

This clonotype was seen repeatedly, ten times or more. The DNA for the CDR3 is TGTGCCAGCAGCTTAGAGCGGGGCAGGCAGTACTTC. This codes for CASSLERGRQYF. The rearrangement uses TRBV11-2 and TRBJ2-7; the D gene is possibly TRBD2 (6 bases). From germline, CDR1 is SGHAT and CDR2 FQNNGV. Trimming took 0 bases from V and 9 from J, leaving 9 bases between them. The length of the CDR3 is 12 residues.

This clonotype occurred many times. This chain connects TRBV4-1 to TRBJ2-7; D is ambiguous. This CDR3 contains 12 residues. Looked up from germline, CDR1 is MGHRA and CDR2 is YSYEKL. V lost 2 bases to trimming and J lost 13 bases, with 15 bases between them. In nucleotides, the CDR3 is TGCGCCAGCAGCCAATCCTCCGGCAATCAATACTTC. This sequence encodes CASSQSSGNQYF.

This clonotype counts as medium-sized. This rearrangement joins TRBV27 to TRBJ2-7, with a tentative D call TRBD1 (5 bases). CDR1 MNHEY and CDR2 SMNVEV come from the germline V gene (reference sequence). V lost 6 bases and J lost 3, with 18 bases in between. This CDR3 is 15 amino acids long. CDR3 region: CASSLFPLDSYEQYF. The DNA for the CDR3 is TGTGCCAGCAGCCTCTTCCCCCTTGACAGCTACGAGCAGTACTTC.

In its sample, this clonotype was seen many times. V and J are TRBV12-3 or TRBV12-4 and TRBJ1-3, with D possibly TRBD1 on 5 matching bases. The CDR3 consists of 17 residues. The ends were cut back, 5 bases at V and 0 bases at J, with 17 bases in the middle. Here the CDR3 reads CASSPPGQHLSGNTIYF. As DNA, the CDR3 is TGTGCCAGCAGTCCCCCGGGGCAGCACCTCTCTGGAAACACCATATATTTT.

This clonotype occurred many times. The chain has TRBV20-1 and TRBJ2-2; D call uncertain. V was cut by 5 bases and J by 2 bases, with 9 bases left in between. Germline values: CDR1 DFQATT, CDR2 SNEGSKA (reference sequence). The length of the CDR3 is 13 residues. The CDR3 here is CSAPSFNTGELFF. As DNA, the CDR3 is TGCAGTGCTCCCTCCTTCAACACCGGGGAGCTGTTTTTT.

This clonotype was detected many times. The chain couples TRBV24-1 to TRBJ2-2; 13 bases align to TRBD2. V dropped 3 bases and J dropped 5; count of bases not matched to a gene: 5. Germline CDR1 KGHDR, CDR2 SFDVKD. The CDR3 covers 17 residues. CDR3 DNA sequence: TGTGCCACCAGTGATGCCCCGGGACTAGCGGGAACCGGGGAGCTGTTTTTT. Encoded protein: CATSDAPGLAGTGELFF.

This chain uses TRBV6-6 with TRBJ2-1; D remains unclear. Germline CDR1 reads MNHNY; CDR2 reads SVGAGI (reference sequence). This CDR3 contains 13 residues. The V end lost 4 bases, the J end lost 7 bases, and 11 bases lay between the germline ends. The CDR3 DNA reads TGTGCCAGCAGTTCCCCAAATAGTAATGAGCAGTTCTTC. Its translation: CASSSPNSNEQFF.

This clonotype was seen repeatedly, ten times or more. The chain carries TRBV27 and TRBJ2-5; 10 positions match TRBD2. The germline gives CDR1 MNHEY, CDR2 SMNVEV (reference sequence). The CDR3 runs 13 residues. The V and J ends lost 6 bases and 7 bases, in that order; junction bases with no gene match: 5. The CDR3 coding sequence is TGTGCCAGCAGAGCGGGAGGGTCGCGGACCCAGTACTTC. Translating gives CASRAGGSRTQYF.

In this sample, this clonotype turned up many times. The V and J genes are TRBV25-1 and TRBJ2-3; 11 positions match TRBD2. From germline, CDR1 is MGHDK and CDR2 SYGVNS. This CDR3 has 14 residues. The V and J ends lost 10 bases and 6 bases, in that order; junction bases with no gene match: 9. In nucleotides, the CDR3 is TGTGCCACCATGCTAGCGGGAGGTTCTGATACGCAGTATTTT. Protein sequence: CATMLAGGSDTQYF. Supplemented by reference TRBV25-1 and TRBJ2-3, the full variable domain reads EADIYQTPRYLVIGTGKKITLECSQTMGHDKMYWYQQDPGMELHLIHYSYGVNSTEKGDLSSESTVSRIRTEHFPLTLESARPSHTSQYLCATMLAGGSDTQYFGPGTRLTVL.

This clonotype occurred a few times. V gene TRBV11-3 combines with J gene TRBJ2-2; 10 bases match TRBD2. After removal of 1 base from V and 1 base from J, the junction contained 3 bases not matched to a gene. This CDR3 is 17 amino acids long. CDR1 is SGHNT, CDR2 YENEEA, per germline. For the CDR3, the DNA is TGTGCCAGCAGCTTAGGGCTAGCGGGAGAGAACACCGGGGAGCTGTTTTTT. Its translation is CASSLGLAGENTGELFF.

The chain employs TRBV27 and TRBJ2-7, with TRBD1 matching 7 bases. There are 12 residues in the CDR3. Unmatched junction bases numbered 6, after V lost 7 bases and J lost 6 bases. Germline V gene sequence: CDR1 MNHEY, CDR2 SMNVEV (reference sequence). This chain's CDR3 is CASTTGRAEQYF. DNA for the CDR3: TGTGCCAGCACGACAGGGAGAGCCGAGCAGTACTTC.

The CDR3 coding sequence is TGCGCCAGCAGCCAAGATAGGGCGGGACCGAGCACAGATACGCAGTATTTT. Translated, it gives CASSQDRAGPSTDTQYF. The V call is TRBV4-1, the J call TRBJ2-3; possible D gene TRBD2, 6 bases. The CDR3 has 17 residues. The germline V gene has CDR1 MGHRA and CDR2 YSYEKL. V lost 0 bases to trimming and J lost 0 bases, with 13 bases between them.

The J gene is TRBJ2-5, the V gene TRBV11-2, with TRBD2 matching over 7 bases. The CDR3 extends over 16 amino acids. The V segment lost 7 bases and the J segment 5 bases; nucleotides outside the gene matches: 16. Per the germline V gene, CDR1 is SGHAT and CDR2 is FQNNGV. DNA of the CDR3: TGTGCCAGCATGCGAGGACTAGACGCTATGGGGGAGACCCAGTACTTC. Its translation is CASMRGLDAMGETQYF. The full variable domain, in which reference TRBV11-2 and TRBJ2-5 provide the parts outside the CDR3, is EAGVAQSPRYKIIEKRQSVAFWCNPISGHATLYWYQQILGQGPKLLIQFQNNGVVDDSQLPKDRFSAERLKGVDSTLKIQPAKLEDSAVYLCASMRGLDAMGETQYFGPGTRLLVL.

This clonotype was detected many times. This rearrangement joins TRBV20-1 to TRBJ2-1; D ambiguous. CDR3 length: 15 amino acids. CDR1 is DFQATT, CDR2 SNEGSKA, per germline (reference sequence). Trimming cost V 5 bases and J 1 base, with 15 bases left between them. The CDR3 here is CSAPRLLTSYNEQFF. The CDR3, as DNA: TGCAGTGCTCCCCGACTCCTTACATCCTACAATGAGCAGTTCTTC.

This clonotype has at least ten counts. The chain employs TRBV12-3 or TRBV12-4 and TRBJ2-1, with D maybe TRBD2 (7 bases). The length of the CDR3 is 16 residues. V was trimmed by 5 bases and J by 4 bases, leaving 18 bases between them. The CDR3 protein is CASSARGARGYNEQFF. CDR3 nucleotides: TGTGCCAGCAGTGCCCGGGGGGCGAGGGGTTACAATGAGCAGTTCTTC.

This clonotype was counted at least ten times. The chain combines TRBV28 with TRBJ2-7, with 8 nucleotides matching TRBD2. From germline, CDR1 is MDHEN and CDR2 SYDVKM. V was clipped by 2 bases and J by 5 bases; unmatched bases: 11. The CDR3 totals 16 residues. The CDR3, as DNA: TGTGCCAGCAGTTTAGGGGCCGGGACTAGTGTGCACGAGCAGTACTTC. The encoded protein is CASSLGAGTSVHEQYF. The variable domain in full, completed from reference TRBV28 and TRBJ2-7, reads DVKVTQSSRYLVKRTGEKVFLECVQDMDHENMFWYRQDPGLGLRLIYFSYDVKMKEKGDIPEGYSVSREKKERFSLILESASTNQTSMYLCASSLGAGTSVHEQYFGPGTRLTVT.

The chain links TRBV13 to TRBJ2-7; TRBD2 aligns across 7 bases. With 6 bases clipped from V and 2 bases from J, the junction kept 1 base outside the gene matches. Germline lookup yields CDR1 PRHDT and CDR2 FYEKMQ (reference sequence). The CDR3 has 12 residues. CDR3 in amino acids: CASSGLAYEQYF. CDR3 bases: TGTGCCAGCAGTGGACTAGCCTACGAGCAGTACTTC.

This clonotype was recorded at least ten times. The rearrangement joins TRBV18 to TRBJ2-7, with 8 bases that match TRBD2. CDR1 and CDR2 from the germline V gene are KGHSH and LQKENI. Trimming cost V 1 base and J 4 bases; bases outside gene matches: 3. CDR3 length: 14 residues. The CDR3 nucleotides read TGTGCCAGCTCACCACTATCGGGAGGGTACGAGCAGTACTTC. Its translation is CASSPLSGGYEQYF.

The chain recombines TRBV29-1 with TRBJ1-1; the match to TRBD1 covers 7 bases. Germline V gives CDR1 SQVTM, CDR2 ANQGSEA. The CDR3 is made up of 12 amino acids. V was clipped by 5 bases and J by 7 bases; unmatched bases: 7. The CDR3 spells CSVTGTVVEAFF. CDR3 bases: TGCAGCGTTACCGGGACAGTTGTTGAAGCTTTCTTT.

There are many counts of this clonotype. The rearrangement uses TRBV6-5 and TRBJ2-3, with 7 bases fitting TRBD1. The CDR3 extends over 15 amino acids. The V segment lost 6 bases and the J segment 2 bases; nucleotides outside the gene matches: 8. Germline assignment: CDR1 MNHEY and CDR2 SVGAGI. In DNA, the CDR3 is TGTGCCAGCAGCCGACAGGGAACTGACACAGATACGCAGTATTTT. This sequence encodes CASSRQGTDTDTQYF.

This clonotype was seen repeatedly, ten times or more. The J gene is TRBJ2-3, the V gene TRBV20-1; no firm D call. From germline, CDR1 is DFQATT and CDR2 SNEGSKA (reference sequence). With 5 bases removed from V and 5 bases from J, the gap between germline ends came to 11 bases. This CDR3 is 12 amino acids long. In nucleotides, the CDR3 is TGCAGTGCTCAACGACCGCTAGATACGCAGTATTTT. Its translation is CSAQRPLDTQYF.

This clonotype occurred many times. The CDR3 reads CASSLRSIGNKNTEAFF. The CDR3, as DNA: TGTGCCAGCAGCTTACGGTCGATAGGGAATAAGAACACTGAAGCTTTCTTT. The chain couples TRBV11-2 to TRBJ1-1; D not certain. The CDR3 extends over 17 amino acids. The germline V and J ends were trimmed by 2 bases and 1 base, with 17 bases remaining between them. Germline-derived CDR1 and CDR2 are SGHAT and FQNNGV. Looking up the rest from reference TRBV11-2 and TRBJ1-1 gives the full variable domain: EAGVAQSPRYKIIEKRQSVAFWCNPISGHATLYWYQQILGQGPKLLIQFQNNGVVDDSQLPKDRFSAERLKGVDSTLKIQPAKLEDSAVYLCASSLRSIGNKNTEAFFGQGTRLTVV.

This clonotype came up many times. This sequence joins TRBV6-1 and TRBJ2-2, with 9 bases that match TRBD1. The CDR3 is 14 residues long. Germline CDR1 MNHNS, CDR2 SASEGT. V shed 6 bases, J shed 6 bases, and the junction held 5 bases outside the gene matches. The DNA of the CDR3 is TGTGCCAGCAGGGCACAGGGGGCATCCGGGGAGCTGTTTTTT. Amino acid sequence: CASRAQGASGELFF.